The clone carrying this TCR beta chain has a count of ten or more. Antigen specificity is unknown. Unique molecular identifiers featured in how the TCRbeta library was prepared. TCRdb independently ran MiXCR on the PCR reads; one entry per CDR3 protein. Of 700,000 or so distinct CDR3 sequences listed, less than 15% were seen once; the top ten hold 0.79%. Germline V CDR1 and CDR2: DFQATT, SNEGSKA (reference sequence). V was pared by 3 bases and J by 2 bases, with 10 bases between. CDR3 length equals 13 residues. The sample comes from a study of T-cell reconstitution after alpha-beta-depleted transplantation in children. Notes on the study in general: A year had passed since transplant, and T-cell counts and diversity by then came mostly from newly produced T cells. Reports say that about two months after transplant, the alpha-beta T cells came out of several hundred graft clones that had expanded. Some patients' high day-60 TCRbeta diversity was traced to surviving recipient T cells and thymic progenitors.

The source of this sequence is a girl aged 2 to 10 with congenital amegakaryocytic thrombocytopenia, due to receive a stem cell transplant. The sequencing used PBMCs, collected before TCRalphabeta/CD19-depleted stem cell transplant. The chain links TRBV20-1 to TRBJ2-5; D not resolved. CDR3: CSASGLEQETQYF. In DNA form, the CDR3 reads TGCAGTGCTAGTGGCCTGGAACAAGAGACCCAGTACTTC.